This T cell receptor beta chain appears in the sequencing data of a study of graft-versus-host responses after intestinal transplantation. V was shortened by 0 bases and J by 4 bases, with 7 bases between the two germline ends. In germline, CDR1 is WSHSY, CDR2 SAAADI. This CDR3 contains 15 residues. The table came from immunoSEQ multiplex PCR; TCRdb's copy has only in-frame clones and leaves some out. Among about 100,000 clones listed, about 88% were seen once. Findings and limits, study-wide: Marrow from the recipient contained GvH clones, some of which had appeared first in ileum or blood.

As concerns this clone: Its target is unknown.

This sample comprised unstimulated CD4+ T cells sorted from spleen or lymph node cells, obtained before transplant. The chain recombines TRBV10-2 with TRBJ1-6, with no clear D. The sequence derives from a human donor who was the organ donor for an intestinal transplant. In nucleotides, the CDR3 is TGCGCCAGCAGTGAGTCGTCCGGTTATAATTCACCCCTCCACTTT. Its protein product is CASSESSGYNSPLHF.